The T cell receptor beta chain described here comes from a study of blood T cell repertoires in COVID-19. Clones were read by immunoSEQ multiplex PCR, and TCRdb kept only the in-frame ones, dropping some. The sample carries approximately 450,000 clones, 87% recorded once. Germline trimming cut 0 bases from V and 8 bases from J; bases unmatched to any gene: 8. The germline gives CDR1 MGHRA, CDR2 YSYEKL. This CDR3 has 16 residues. The sequenced sample was PBMCs or T cells enriched from blood (not recorded which). The rearrangement joins TRBV4-1 to TRBJ2-1, with 9 bases fitting TRBD2. The sequence derives from a young woman with acute COVID-19. The DNA of the CDR3 is TGCGCCAGCAGCCAAGATATCGGCGGGAGGGTAGATGAGCAGTTCTTC. It is translated as CASSQDIGGRVDEQFF.